This is a list of T cell receptor beta chains from one sample in a study of CD8 T cells in ankylosing spondylitis. TCRdb independently ran MiXCR on the 5' RACE reads; one entry per CDR3 protein. The sample includes under 400,000 distinct CDR3 sequences, approximately 10% seen only once; the top ten take roughly 9.5%. Sequenced input: blood, either unsorted or a sorted T cell fraction (not recorded which). The source of these receptors is a female donor with ankylosing spondylitis or in good health (not recorded which). CDR3s include the opening cysteine and the closing phenylalanine or tryptophan. D genes are given only for firm matches. Clone size is shown for a subset of rows, as once, few, many or a class of expanded clone.

DNA: TGTGCCACCAGTTCGGGACTAGCGGGAGTGGGCTCCTACGAGCAGTACTTC
CDR3: CATSSGLAGVGSYEQYF
length: 17
J: TRBJ2-7
size: few
V: TRBV15
D: TRBD2

DNA: TGTGCCAGCAGCCAAGATCTGTTATCTAACACCGGGGAGCTGTTTTTT
CDR3: CASSQDLLSNTGELFF
length: 16
J: TRBJ2-2
size: few
V: TRBV3-1
D: NA

DNA: TGTGCCGCCCGGAGTTCGGCTGGAGACGAGCAGTACTTC
CDR3: CAARSSAGDEQYF
length: 13
J: TRBJ2-7
size: NA
V: TRBV10-3
D: NA

DNA: TGCAGTGCTAGCTCGGGGAGCTATGGCTACACCTTC
CDR3: CSASSGSYGYTF
length: 12
J: TRBJ1-2
size: many
V: TRBV20-1
D: NA

DNA: TGCAGTGCCGCGGACCCGGGCCGTCCTTACTTC
CDR3: CSAADPGRPYF
length: 11
J: TRBJ2-4
size: few
V: TRBV20-1
D: NA

DNA: TGTGCCAGCAGCCCCACGGGACAGCTGAACACCGGGGAGCTGTTTTTT
CDR3: CASSPTGQLNTGELFF
length: 16
J: TRBJ2-2
size: NA
V: TRBV4-2
D: TRBD1

DNA: TGTGCCAGCAGTTTCCCCCTTGACAGGAGCTCCTACGAGCAGTACTTC
CDR3: CASSFPLDRSSYEQYF
length: 16
J: TRBJ2-7
size: many
V: TRBV6-2/TRBV6-3
D: NA

DNA: TGTGCCAGCAGCTTAGCCCCCGCCCAAGCAGTGGGAGCTTTCTTT
CDR3: CASSLAPAQAVGAFF
length: 15
J: TRBJ1-1
size: few
V: TRBV7-9
D: NA

DNA: TGTGCCTGCCTAGATACCGGGACACTAAATGGCTACACCTTC
CDR3: CACLDTGTLNGYTF
length: 14
J: TRBJ1-2
size: NA
V: TRBV30
D: NA

DNA: TGTGCCAGCAGCTTCTTGTGGCGGGAGGGCCTTGATACGCAGTATTTT
CDR3: CASSFLWREGLDTQYF
length: 16
J: TRBJ2-3
size: many
V: TRBV7-2
D: TRBD2

DNA: TGTGCCAGCAGCTTAACAGTTTCTCATGAGCAGTTCTTC
CDR3: CASSLTVSHEQFF
length: 13
J: TRBJ2-1
size: NA
V: TRBV5-6
D: NA

DNA: TGCGCCAGCAGCTTGGCCCCGGGACAGGGGGCATACGAGCAGTACTTC
CDR3: CASSLAPGQGAYEQYF
length: 16
J: TRBJ2-7
size: many
V: TRBV5-1
D: TRBD1

DNA: TGCAGTGCTACCCTGGACAGCACAAATCAGCCCCAGCATTTT
CDR3: CSATLDSTNQPQHF
length: 14
J: TRBJ1-5
size: many
V: TRBV20-1
D: NA

DNA: TGTGCCAGCAGTCCCCCCCTCGCGGAGACAGATACGCAGTATTTT
CDR3: CASSPPLAETDTQYF
length: 15
J: TRBJ2-3
size: many
V: TRBV12-3/TRBV12-4
D: NA

DNA: TGTGCCAGCAGCTTAGGCTTCCAAGAGACCCAGTACTTC
CDR3: CASSLGFQETQYF
length: 13
J: TRBJ2-5
size: many
V: TRBV5-5
D: NA

DNA: TGCAGTGCTAGTGACAGGGGTGGGAGCAATCAGCCCCAGCATTTT
CDR3: CSASDRGGSNQPQHF
length: 15
J: TRBJ1-5
size: few
V: TRBV20-1
D: TRBD1

DNA: TGTGCCAGCAGCTTTCGAGCGGGAACTTGGAATGAGCAGTTCTTC
CDR3: CASSFRAGTWNEQFF
length: 15
J: TRBJ2-1
size: few
V: TRBV5-5
D: TRBD2

DNA: TGCGGGGGTCGGCGGAGCTCCTACGAGCAGTACTTC
CDR3: CGGRRSSYEQYF
length: 12
J: TRBJ2-7
size: few
V: TRBV20-1
D: NA

DNA: TGCAGCGTGTCCACAGGGGCCGGGGGGAATCAGCCCCAGCATTTT
CDR3: CSVSTGAGGNQPQHF
length: 15
J: TRBJ1-5
size: many
V: TRBV29-1
D: TRBD1

DNA: TGTGCCAGCAGTTCCGACAGTTCGTATGGCTACACCTTC
CDR3: CASSSDSSYGYTF
length: 13
J: TRBJ1-2
size: many
V: TRBV27
D: NA

DNA: TGCAGTGCTTCCAACGATTTGGGGGGAGCGGGACACTACGAGCAGTACTTC
CDR3: CSASNDLGGAGHYEQYF
length: 17
J: TRBJ2-7
size: many
V: TRBV20-1
D: NA

DNA: TGTGCCAGCAGCCTACAGGAAGGCAATCAGCCCCAGCATTTT
CDR3: CASSLQEGNQPQHF
length: 14
J: TRBJ1-5
size: NA
V: TRBV5-5
D: NA

DNA: TGTGCCAGCAGCCCTCCAGGGTCGGTGGACACCATATATTTT
CDR3: CASSPPGSVDTIYF
length: 14
J: TRBJ1-3
size: NA
V: TRBV7-2
D: NA

DNA: TGCAGTGCTAGGTCGGTAGCGGACAATGAGCAGTTCTTC
CDR3: CSARSVADNEQFF
length: 13
J: TRBJ2-1
size: many
V: TRBV20-1
D: NA

DNA: TGCAGTGCTCTCCAAACTAGCGGGAGGAGCGGTAGAGAGCAGTTCTTC
CDR3: CSALQTSGRSGREQFF
length: 16
J: TRBJ2-1
size: NA
V: TRBV20-1
D: TRBD2

DNA: TGTGCCAGCTCACCTATTGGGACGGCGCAGTACTTC
CDR3: CASSPIGTAQYF
length: 12
J: TRBJ2-7
size: NA
V: TRBV18
D: NA

DNA: TGCAGTGCTAGATCTGGGGCTAGCGGGGGAATTAAAGAGACCCAGTACTTC
CDR3: CSARSGASGGIKETQYF
length: 17
J: TRBJ2-5
size: few
V: TRBV20-1
D: TRBD2